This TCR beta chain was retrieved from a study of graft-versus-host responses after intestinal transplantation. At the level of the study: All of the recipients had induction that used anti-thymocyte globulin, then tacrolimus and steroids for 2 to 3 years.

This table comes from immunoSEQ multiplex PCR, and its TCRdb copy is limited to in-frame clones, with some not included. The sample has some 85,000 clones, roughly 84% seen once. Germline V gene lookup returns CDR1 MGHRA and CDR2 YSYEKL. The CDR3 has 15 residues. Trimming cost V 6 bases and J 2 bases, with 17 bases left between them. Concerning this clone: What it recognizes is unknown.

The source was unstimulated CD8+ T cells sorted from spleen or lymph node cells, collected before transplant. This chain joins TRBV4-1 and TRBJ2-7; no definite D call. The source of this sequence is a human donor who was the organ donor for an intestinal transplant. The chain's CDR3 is CASRPFWYKPYEQYF. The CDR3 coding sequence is TGCGCCAGCAGACCTTTTTGGTACAAACCCTACGAGCAGTACTTC.